This TCR beta chain originates from a study of human T cells and chemical hapten exposure listed by TCRdb under 2021. Background for the entire study: For sensitization, 2% DPC in acetone was applied to a roughly 2 cm by roughly 2 cm area of upper inner arm skin. Weekly therapeutic DPC doses were additionally applied to the scalp of patients throughout the roughly 26-week study period. Patch testing was performed on the upper back with Finn chambers containing 0.01% DPC, and the patch tests were scored after 6 days according to International Contact Dermatitis Research Group standards. The mostly female patient cohort included alopecia areata with under or over 50% scalp involvement, alopecia totalis and alopecia universalis. Libraries were pooled for sequencing, and per-sample TCR yields varied mainly because of small differences in library volumes within the pool. The study tracked peripheral blood TCR repertoire changes in vivo during primary and secondary sensitization to the hapten diphenylcyclopropenone (DPC) in alopecia patients. Blood was sampled from patients pre-sensitization (week 0) and at 2, 6 and about 24 weeks after DPC sensitization. For TCR sequencing, blood came from some 31 alopecia patients at anywhere from one to four time points (pre-sensitization, 2, 6 and 24 weeks). The paper as a whole reports these results and caveats: DPC sensitization did not change the number of TCRs with a frequency above 1 in 1000, and there was no evidence of changes in global repertoire structure. Compared with pre-sensitization or healthy control sets, expanded TCRs formed significantly more large CDR3 similarity clusters, which is consistent with antigen-driven responses. All patients had alopecia, a presumed autoimmune disease, so their immune response might differ from that of healthy individuals. The number of PT1 expanded TCRs positively correlated with patch test score, significant at thresholds 8, 16 and 32 but not 4. Repeated subsampling changed both the strength of the expansion versus patch-test correlation and the threshold at which that correlation became significant.

The library was built by means of RACE. The data were produced on a NextSeq 500. Library preparation attached unique molecular identifiers to individual cDNA molecules for quantitative, reproducible TCR counting. For every blood RNA sample, sequencing covered both the TCR alpha and TCR beta chains. Per the authors' processing: A median of approximately 100,000 TCRs per sample was observed, with a range of about 23,224 to 690,600. V, J and CDR3 annotation of the TCR reads was performed with the Decombinator software suite. Every sample was subsampled to the same number of TCRs (28,000) for the PS versus PT1 abundance plots. TCRs were defined as expanded if absent before sensitization and observed at least eight times at the 2-week time point. TCRdb reanalyzed the raw reads on its own, using fastp at Q25 for trimming and MiXCR for clone calling, and kept in-frame beta chains. Merged by CDR3 protein, the rows form single entries marked with the most common genes and DNA. The V and J calls and clone size are TCRdb's, not the authors'. The sample contains tens of thousands of distinct CDR3 sequences, roughly a tenth of them found a single time. The ten most abundant clones make up around 3.6% of the sample.

As encoded in the germline V gene (reference sequence), CDR1 is LGHDT while CDR2 is YNNKEL. The CDR3 runs 16 residues from the cysteine to the phenylalanine. Of the read, only the CDR3 DNA is kept; its 48 bases are in frame from base 1. Trimming costs V 0 bases and J 2 bases, and their ends lie 12 bases apart. This clonotype was counted at least ten times. Its antigen remains undetermined. No much larger clone exists at a distance of one base, and base qualities are not known. According to the study, the label for this sample's time point signals: pre-sensitization, week 0. The treatment or condition label for this specimen denotes: therapeutic diphenylcyclopropenone sensitization with weekly scalp DPC. At each patch-test visit, blood was drawn before the patch test was applied. Patients were eligible if aged 18 to 70, diagnosed with alopecia and judged suitable for DPC therapy, and pregnant patients were excluded. Unfractionated whole blood was collected in Tempus Blood RNA tubes, and total RNA was extracted from that blood.

This clonotype was sampled from a woman in her thirties or forties with alopecia areata. Some clones in this sample may be carry-over from other donors' samples. Source: whole blood, taken in connection with sensitization to the hapten diphenylcyclopropenone (DPC). Recombination connected TRBV3-1 to TRBJ2-3; 5 matching bases give a weak D call of TRBD1. Here the CDR3 is given as CASSQDLGRDTDTQYF. The nucleotides read TGTGCCAGCAGCCAAGATCTCGGCAGGGACACAGATACGCAGTATTTT.